This TCR beta chain comes out of a study of early T cells in non-severe SARS-CoV-2 infection. CDR3 length: 15 amino acids. The V and J ends lost 0 bases and 2 bases respectively, with 14 bases between them. The germline CDR1 and CDR2 sequences are DFQATT and SNEGSKA (reference sequence). Individual cDNA molecules received unique molecular identifiers. TCRdb re-called the 5' RACE reads with MiXCR, one entry per CDR3 protein. The table includes 65,000 to 95,000 distinct CDR3 sequences, 4.5% to 6% detected once. Whole-study results and caveats: Private and CD4 specificities were missed by VDJdb matching, skewed to anti-spike CD8.

This clonotype was recorded at least ten times. As yet, its antigen is unknown. This specimen was whole blood, taken at baseline. The J gene is TRBJ2-7, the V gene TRBV20-1, with D perhaps TRBD2 (6 bases). The sequence derives from an adult who was a healthcare worker with PCR-confirmed SARS-CoV-2 infection or an uninfected control (not recorded which). The CDR3 is CSARDLRGKPYEQYF. The CDR3 DNA sequence: TGCAGTGCTAGAGATTTGCGGGGAAAACCCTACGAGCAGTACTTC.